One sample yielded the 30 T cell receptor beta chains listed below, sequenced in a study of identical twins. Using its own MiXCR run on the 5' RACE reads, TCRdb lists one record per CDR3 protein. The sample holds 1.5 million or so distinct CDR3 sequences, around 33% seen once. Sequenced input: cord blood. These receptors were collected from a newborn girl in good health.

V and J are TRBV10-3 and TRBJ1-6; 9 bases fit TRBD1. The CDR3 extends over 12 amino acids. CDR1 and CDR2 from the germline V gene are ENHRY and SYGVKD. V dropped 10 bases and J dropped 10; count of bases not matched to a gene: 5. The CDR3 DNA follows: TGTGCCACCGGACAGGGGAACTCACCCCTCCACTTT. This translates into CATGQGNSPLHF.

This clonotype was picked up a small number of times. The junction shows a germline mismatch at one end, possibly a read error. J is TRBJ2-1 and V is TRBV4-2; 9 nucleotides align to TRBD1. The CDR3 has 15 amino acids. Germline-derived CDR1 and CDR2 are LGHNA and YNFKEQ. The DNA for the CDR3 is TGTGCCAGCAGCCCGGGACAGGGACCCTACAATGGGCAGTTCTTC. It is translated as CASSPGQGPYNGQFF.

This clonotype was seen a handful of times. The chain recombines TRBV27 with TRBJ2-7; 8 bases agree with TRBD1. Judging by the DNA end, TRBJ2-4 fits better; the J call may be wrong. CDR1 and CDR2 from the germline V gene are MNHEY and SMNVEV (reference sequence). The CDR3 contains 14 residues. CDR3 sequence (DNA): TGTGCCAGCAGTTTAGGCAGGGGGCTCAACATTCAGTACTTC. Its translation: CASSLGRGLNIQYF.

The chain has TRBV12-3 or TRBV12-4 and TRBJ2-1; a possible D gene is TRBD2 (7 bases). Trimming stripped 5 bases from V and 2 bases from J, with 19 bases between. The CDR3 runs 17 residues. The CDR3 sequence is CASSIVRGGYTYNEQFF. Here the CDR3 DNA reads TGTGCCAGCAGTATCGTGAGGGGGGGGTATACCTACAATGAGCAGTTCTTC.

The rearrangement links TRBV20-1 to TRBJ2-3, with 7 bases that match TRBD2. Germline values: CDR1 DFQATT, CDR2 SNEGSKA (reference sequence). The CDR3 sequence is 15 residues long. After removal of 2 bases from V and 6 bases from J, the junction contained 11 bases not matched to a gene. CDR3 sequence reads: CSARRGEGAGDTQYF. The CDR3 nucleotides are TGCAGTGCTAGACGGGGGGAGGGCGCTGGGGATACGCAGTATTTT.

This rearrangement joins TRBV28 to TRBJ2-1, with a weak D call TRBD1 (5 bases). V lost 2 bases, J lost 6 bases, and 14 bases lay in between. The CDR3 extends over 15 amino acids. In germline, CDR1 is MDHEN, CDR2 SYDVKM. The CDR3 DNA reads as TGTGCCAGCAGTTTAGGGGCTATGGCCTCCAATGAGCAGTTCTTC. Protein: CASSLGAMASNEQFF.

This clonotype showed up many times. The chain has TRBV11-2 and TRBJ1-4; perhaps TRBD1 as D (5 bases). Germline V gene lookup returns CDR1 SGHAT and CDR2 FQNNGV. The CDR3 extends over 15 amino acids. Trimming removed 5 bases from V and 2 bases from J, with 12 bases in between. The DNA of the CDR3 is TGTGCCAGCAGCCCTCGTCGGGGCACTAATGAAAAACTGTTTTTT. It codes for CASSPRRGTNEKLFF.

This clonotype was seen only a few times. This chain uses TRBV27 with TRBJ1-2, with D maybe TRBD1 (6 bases). This CDR3 is 16 amino acids long. CDR1 and CDR2 (germline): MNHEY, SMNVEV (reference sequence). V was cut by 2 bases and J by 6 bases, with 19 bases left in between. CDR3 residues: CASSLGGGRGEDGYTF. The DNA of the CDR3 is TGTGCCAGCAGTTTAGGTGGGGGCAGGGGAGAGGATGGCTACACCTTC.

V is TRBV27 and J is TRBJ1-6; 7 bases are a match to TRBD1. Germline-derived CDR1 and CDR2 are MNHEY and SMNVEV (reference sequence). V lost 6 bases, J lost 8 bases, and 13 bases stayed unmatched. CDR3 length: 16 amino acids. CDR3: CASRRQGLSRDSPLHF. The CDR3 DNA reads TGTGCCAGCAGGCGACAGGGTCTCTCGAGGGATTCACCCCTCCACTTT.

The chain joins TRBV6-6 to TRBJ1-6; no clear D gene. Germline V gives CDR1 MNHNY, CDR2 SVGAGI (reference sequence). The CDR3 has 14 residues. The V end lost 3 bases, the J end lost 6 bases, and 9 bases lay between the germline ends. This CDR3 reads CASSYQAGNSPLHF. CDR3 in DNA: TGTGCCAGCAGTTATCAGGCTGGTAATTCACCCCTCCACTTT.

This clonotype was seen only a few times. The chain's CDR3 is CASSQVGPNTQYF. The CDR3 nucleotides are TGTGCCAGCAGCCAAGTCGGGCCGAATACGCAGTATTTT. The chain is built from TRBV3-1 and TRBJ2-3; unclear D gene. Germline values: CDR1 LGHDT, CDR2 YNNKEL (reference sequence). This CDR3 is 13 amino acids long. V dropped 1 base and J dropped 7 bases, with 9 bases sitting between them.

This clonotype has just a few counts. This sequence joins TRBV10-3 and TRBJ2-7, with D unclear. CDR3 size: 16 residues. Germline V lookup: CDR1 ENHRY, CDR2 SYGVKD. V lost 8 bases and J 1 base, leaving 21 bases between the germline ends. CDR3 nucleotides: TGTGCCATCGCTGATTACGGCTTCACGGTTTCCTACGAGCAGTACTTC. Its translation: CAIADYGFTVSYEQYF.

The chain carries TRBV6-6 and TRBJ1-5; possibly TRBD1 for D (6 bases). The CDR3 contains 15 residues. Germline-derived CDR1 and CDR2 are MNHNY and SVGAGI (reference sequence). Trimming stripped 2 bases from V and 4 bases from J, with 12 bases between. CDR3 region: CASSYPGTKNQPQHF. DNA for the CDR3: TGTGCCAGCAGTTACCCTGGGACAAAAAATCAGCCCCAGCATTTT.

The genes are TRBV10-3 and TRBJ1-5; D remains unclear. The germline V and J ends were trimmed by 3 bases and 6 bases, with 21 bases remaining between them. The germline CDR1 and CDR2 sequences are ENHRY and SYGVKD. This CDR3 region has 17 residues. CDR3 in DNA: TGTGCCATCAGTGAAGGTCTTCTTGGGGATGGGCGTCAGCCCCAGCATTTT. It yields the protein CAISEGLLGDGRQPQHF.

The chain couples TRBV18 to TRBJ1-4; D remains unclear. The V gene lost 1 base and the J gene lost 4 bases, with 13 bases spanning the gap. The CDR3 length is 16 residues. The germline gives CDR1 KGHSH, CDR2 LQKENI. As DNA, the CDR3 is TGTGCCAGCTCACCACGGGGAGCAGGTCGTAATGAAAAACTGTTTTTT. It translates to CASSPRGAGRNEKLFF.

A few counts support this clonotype. This chain uses TRBV5-1 with TRBJ1-2; D unclear. This CDR3 is 13 amino acids long. V was cut by 0 bases and J by 3 bases, with 6 bases left in between. CDR1 SGHRS and CDR2 YFSETQ come from the germline V gene. For the CDR3, the DNA is TGCGCCAGCAGCTTGGACAGCGACTATGGCTACACCTTC. This sequence encodes CASSLDSDYGYTF. The variable domain in full, with the rest retrieved from reference TRBV5-1 and TRBJ1-2, is KAGVTQTPRYLIKTRGQQVTLSCSPISGHRSVSWYQQTPGQGLQFLFEYFSETQRNKGNFPGRFSGRQFSNSRSEMNVSTLELGDSALYLCASSLDSDYGYTFGSGTRLTVV.

The chain combines TRBV28 with TRBJ1-1, with D hard to call. The CDR3 runs 13 residues. V was cut by 7 bases and J by 4 bases, with 13 bases left in between. Germline CDR1 reads MDHEN; CDR2 reads SYDVKM. CDR3 nucleotides: TGTGCCAGCAAAAGGCCAGGCCCCACTGAAGCTTTCTTT. Residues: CASKRPGPTEAFF. The full variable domain, with the rest looked up from reference TRBV28 and TRBJ1-1, is DVKVTQSSRYLVKRTGEKVFLECVQDMDHENMFWYRQDPGLGLRLIYFSYDVKMKEKGDIPEGYSVSREKKERFSLILESASTNQTSMYLCASKRPGPTEAFFGQGTRLTVV.

V gene TRBV20-1 combines with J gene TRBJ2-5; 9 bases are a match to TRBD2. The germline gives CDR1 DFQATT, CDR2 SNEGSKA (reference sequence). V shed 0 bases, J shed 4 bases, and the junction held 6 bases outside the gene matches. The CDR3 has 15 residues. The chain's CDR3 is CSARDSGSAGETQYF. CDR3 sequence (DNA): TGCAGTGCTAGAGATAGCGGGAGCGCCGGAGAGACCCAGTACTTC.

The chain recombines TRBV20-1 with TRBJ2-7; D possibly corresponds to TRBD2 (6 bases). CDR1 is DFQATT and CDR2 is SNEGSKA in the germline V gene (reference sequence). The CDR3 has 13 amino acids. V was trimmed by 3 bases and J by 7 bases, leaving 16 bases between them. The CDR3 loop reads CSASYTSLHEQYF. CDR3 in DNA: TGCAGTGCTAGTTACACTAGCCTACATGAGCAGTACTTC.

This clonotype was seen a handful of times. The junction and the germline gene differ at one end; a read error may be behind it. The chain uses TRBV7-2 and TRBJ2-4; possibly TRBD1 or TRBD2 for D (5 bases each). Germline CDR1 and CDR2: SGHTA and FQGNSA. This CDR3 has 15 residues. CDR3 sequence: CASSLAGVAKNVQYF. The CDR3 nucleotides read TGTGCCAGCAGCTTAGCGGGGGTAGCCAAAAACGTTCAGTACTTC.

This clonotype was counted many times. The gene calls are TRBV10-3 and TRBJ2-5; D tentatively fits TRBD1 or TRBD2 (6 bases each). The CDR3 totals 13 residues. The germline V gene has CDR1 ENHRY and CDR2 SYGVKD. Deletions cut 4 bases from V and 3 bases from J, with 9 bases between. CDR3 sequence: CAISGGAKETQYF. CDR3 DNA: TGTGCCATCAGTGGGGGGGCCAAAGAGACCCAGTACTTC.

This sequence joins TRBV6-6 and TRBJ1-5, with 10 bases that match TRBD1. The CDR3 length is 16 residues. Germline V CDR1 and CDR2: MNHNY, SVGAGI (reference sequence). With V trimmed by 2 bases and J by 7 bases, 8 bases remained unmatched. The CDR3 DNA reads TGTGCCAGCAGTTACGGGCGGGGGACAGGGGAACAGCCCCAGCATTTT. Translation gives CASSYGRGTGEQPQHF.

The chain uses TRBV24-1 and TRBJ2-7, with TRBD2 matching 7 bases. Germline-derived CDR1 and CDR2 are KGHDR and SFDVKD. This CDR3 is 13 amino acids long. V shed 9 bases and J 3 bases; nucleotides not matched to a gene: 7. The CDR3 DNA reads as TGTGCCACCGCTGAGCGGGAAGACTACGAGCAGTACTTC. Translating it yields CATAEREDYEQYF.

The chain recombines TRBV13 with TRBJ1-6; 8 bases line up with TRBD1. Germline V lookup: CDR1 PRHDT, CDR2 FYEKMQ (reference sequence). V shed 6 bases and J 7 bases; nucleotides not matched to a gene: 8. The CDR3 length is 15 residues. CDR3 bases: TGTGCCAGCAGGGATACAGGGGGGCAGAATTCACCCCTCCACTTT. This encodes CASRDTGGQNSPLHF.

The CDR3 bases are TGTGCCATCAGACGGACAGGGCGTGAGCAGTTCTTC. This translates into CAIRRTGREQFF. The V gene is TRBV10-3, the J gene TRBJ2-1; TRBD1 agrees at 8 bases. The CDR3 length is 12 residues. Per germline, CDR1 ENHRY and CDR2 SYGVKD. V was pared by 6 bases and J by 9 bases, with 4 bases of the junction left unmatched.

This clonotype has just a few counts. The gene calls are TRBV3-1 and TRBJ2-5; D may be TRBD2 (6 bases). Near its end, the DNA agrees better with TRBJ2-7, so the J call may be wrong. The CDR3 loop spans 13 amino acids. Germline CDR1 reads LGHDT; CDR2 reads YNNKEL (reference sequence). CDR3 bases: TGTGCCAGCAGCCTCTATGGAGGGATCGAGCAGTACTTC. This encodes CASSLYGGIEQYF.

This sequence joins TRBV5-1 and TRBJ1-5; 7 bases fit TRBD1. The germline V gene encodes CDR1 SGHRS and CDR2 YFSETQ. The CDR3 is 14 amino acids. Germline trimming cut 4 bases from V and 7 bases from J; bases unmatched to any gene: 8. The CDR3 nucleotides read TGCGCCAGCAGCCCCTCGACAGGGTTACAGCCCCAGCATTTT. Translation gives CASSPSTGLQPQHF.

The chain recombines TRBV2 with TRBJ2-7, with D possibly TRBD1 on 6 matching bases. This CDR3 has 15 residues. V shed 7 bases and J shed 2 bases, with 18 bases lying between them. Germline V gene sequence: CDR1 SNHLY, CDR2 FYNNEI. The CDR3 bases are TGTGCCAGCACCCTAGAAGGGACACCAGCCTACGAGCAGTACTTC. It is translated as CASTLEGTPAYEQYF.

On this clonotype: Sequence at one end of the junction differs from germline and may be a read error. This chain uses TRBV3-1 with TRBJ2-5; 7 bases map to TRBD2. The CDR3 covers 15 residues. Germline-derived CDR1 and CDR2 are LGHDT and YNNKEL (reference sequence). CDR3 amino acids: CASGQTASGQETQYF. CDR3 nucleotide sequence: TGTGCCAGCGGCCAGACCGCTAGCGGCCAAGAGACCCAGTACTTC.

The rearrangement uses TRBV10-3 and TRBJ2-1, with D possibly called TRBD1 or TRBD2 (5 bases each). CDR1 and CDR2 from the germline V gene are ENHRY and SYGVKD. The CDR3 has 17 residues. The germline V and J ends were trimmed by 6 bases and 4 bases, with 22 bases remaining between them. Here the CDR3 DNA reads TGTGCCATCAGGAACGGGGCGACCCACAACCGATACAATGAGCAGTTCTTC. As protein: CAIRNGATHNRYNEQFF.